This T cell receptor beta chain was sequenced for a study of graft-versus-host responses after intestinal transplantation. The overall study: Each transplant was multivisceral, liver-intestinal, or isolated intestinal. Tacrolimus and steroids were given for 2 to 4 years to all recipients after anti-thymocyte globulin induction.

Assay: immunoSEQ multiplex PCR; the TCRdb copy retains only in-frame clones and omits some. The table shows more than 9,000 clones, with less than 80% occurring only once. This clone occurred once. Graft-derived tissue was subjected to processing to liberate intraepithelial and lamina propria lymphocytes. The specimen was ileum tissue, collected around 500 days after intestinal transplant. This clonotype originated in a human patient who received an intestinal transplant, so some T cells may come from the graft donor.

DNA of the CDR3: TGTGCCAGCAGCTTAGGGGCCTATAATTCACCCCTCCACTTT. Translation gives CASSLGAYNSPLHF. The chain uses TRBV7-2 and TRBJ1-6; D is unclear. V was shortened by 1 base and J by 2 bases, with 3 bases between the two germline ends. CDR1 is SGHTA and CDR2 is FQGNSA in the germline V gene. There are 14 residues in the CDR3. Combining the CDR3 with reference TRBV7-2 and TRBJ1-6 gives the whole variable domain GAGVSQSPSNKVTEKGKDVELRCDPISGHTALYWYRQSLGQGLEFLIYFQGNSAPDKSGLPSDRFSAERTGGSVSTLTIQRTQQEDSAVYLCASSLGAYNSPLHFGNGTRLTVT.